The rows below give T cell receptor beta chains drawn from one sample of a study of CD8 T cells in ankylosing spondylitis. Via MiXCR, TCRdb re-called the 5' RACE reads, giving one row per CDR3 protein. The table lists around 130,000 distinct CDR3 sequences, roughly 15% of them singletons, with approximately 33% in the top ten. The source material was blood, either unsorted or a sorted T cell fraction (not recorded which). These receptors originate from a male donor with ankylosing spondylitis. CDR3s leave out the opening cysteine and the closing phenylalanine or tryptophan. Fields, in order: D gene, V gene, clone size, CDR3 protein. The D gene is left open where the match is weak. Size tells how often a clone was seen (once, few, many) or the class of an expanded clone, and some rows leave it out.

>NA|TRBV24-1|NA
ATSVPTGELF
>NA|TRBV7-9|NA
ASSLSSVLLEQY
>NA|TRBV7-9|NA
ASSSGRVMAHNEKLF
>NA|TRBV27|NA
ASSLPGSMGNEQF
>TRBD1|TRBV2|NA
ASSAGGGTGNTIY
>TRBD2|TRBV6-5|few
ASSYSASGNYEQY
>TRBD2|TRBV5-6|few
ASSLISGRAERGSTQY
>NA|TRBV6-2/TRBV6-3|many
ASSYPGWGAYNEQF
>NA|TRBV9|NA
ASSVGGYEQF
>TRBD2|TRBV28|NA
ASSLYSGRRYEQY
>TRBD1|TRBV7-6|many
ASSLGGQGYEQY
>NA|TRBV4-1|few
ASSLRPPGLITSYNEQF
>TRBD2|TRBV15|few
ATGGGYDEQY
>NA|TRBV3-1|few
ASSFRTYNEQF
>TRBD1|TRBV6-2/TRBV6-3|NA
ASSYSLGQGLEEQF
>TRBD2|TRBV12-3/TRBV12-4|few
ASRIGLAGFDEQF
>TRBD2|TRBV12-3/TRBV12-4|NA
ASSPGGSTDTQY
>NA|TRBV2|NA
ASRGSEQF
>TRBD1|TRBV9|few
ASSVATGDNEQF
>NA|TRBV24-1|few
ATSDRYNEQF
>NA|TRBV28|few
ASSLRGTRAEAF
>NA|TRBV3-1|few
ASSQWGRMNTEAF